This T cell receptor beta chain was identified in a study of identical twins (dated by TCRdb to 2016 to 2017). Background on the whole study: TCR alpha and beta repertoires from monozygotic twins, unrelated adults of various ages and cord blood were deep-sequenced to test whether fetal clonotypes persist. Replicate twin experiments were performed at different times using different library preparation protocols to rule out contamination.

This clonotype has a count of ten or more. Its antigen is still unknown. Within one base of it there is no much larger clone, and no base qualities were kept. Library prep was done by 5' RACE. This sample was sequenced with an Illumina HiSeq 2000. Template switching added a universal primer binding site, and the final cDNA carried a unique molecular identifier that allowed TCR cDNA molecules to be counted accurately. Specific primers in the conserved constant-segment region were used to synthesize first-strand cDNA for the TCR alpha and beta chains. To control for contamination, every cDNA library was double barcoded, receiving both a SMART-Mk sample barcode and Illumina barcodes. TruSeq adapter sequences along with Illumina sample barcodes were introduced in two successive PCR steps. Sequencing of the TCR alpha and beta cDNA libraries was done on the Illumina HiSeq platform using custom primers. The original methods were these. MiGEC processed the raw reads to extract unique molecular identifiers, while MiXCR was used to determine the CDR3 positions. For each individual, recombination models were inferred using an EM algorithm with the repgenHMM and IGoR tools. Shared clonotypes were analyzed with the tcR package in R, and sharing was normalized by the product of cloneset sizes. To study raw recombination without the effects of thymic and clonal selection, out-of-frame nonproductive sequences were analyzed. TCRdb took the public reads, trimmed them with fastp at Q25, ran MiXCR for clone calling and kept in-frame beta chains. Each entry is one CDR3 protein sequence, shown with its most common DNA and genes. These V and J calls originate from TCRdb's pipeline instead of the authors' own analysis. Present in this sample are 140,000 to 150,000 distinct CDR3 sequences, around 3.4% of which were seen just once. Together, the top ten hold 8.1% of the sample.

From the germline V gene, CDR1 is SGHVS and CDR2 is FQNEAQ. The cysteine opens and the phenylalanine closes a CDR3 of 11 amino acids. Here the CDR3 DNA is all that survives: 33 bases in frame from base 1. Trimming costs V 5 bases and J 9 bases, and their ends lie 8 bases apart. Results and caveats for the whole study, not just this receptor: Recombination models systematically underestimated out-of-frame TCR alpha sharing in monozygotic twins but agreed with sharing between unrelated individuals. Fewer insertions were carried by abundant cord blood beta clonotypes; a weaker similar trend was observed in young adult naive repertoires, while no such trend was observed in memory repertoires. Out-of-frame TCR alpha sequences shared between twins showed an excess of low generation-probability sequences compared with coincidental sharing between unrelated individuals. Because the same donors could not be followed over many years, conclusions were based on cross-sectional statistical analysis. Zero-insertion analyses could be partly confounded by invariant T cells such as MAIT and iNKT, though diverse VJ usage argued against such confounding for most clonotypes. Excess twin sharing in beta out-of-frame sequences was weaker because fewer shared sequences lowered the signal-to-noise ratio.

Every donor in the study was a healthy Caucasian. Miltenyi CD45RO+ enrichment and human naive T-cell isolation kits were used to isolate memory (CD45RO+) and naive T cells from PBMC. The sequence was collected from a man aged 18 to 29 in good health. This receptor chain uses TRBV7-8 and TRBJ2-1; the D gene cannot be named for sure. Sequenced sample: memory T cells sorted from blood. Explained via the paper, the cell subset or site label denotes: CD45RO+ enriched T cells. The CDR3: CASSPLSEQFF. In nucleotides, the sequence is TGTGCCAGCAGCCCCCTTAGTGAGCAGTTCTTC.